The TCR beta chain described here comes from a study of blood T cell repertoires in COVID-19. Across the study: The origin of the acute and convalescent COVID-19 samples was the United States, Italy and Spain. The cDNA or gDNA used as material had been derived from T cells, B-cell-depleted T cells, or PBMCs.

In the original workflow: Reference gene primer amplification yielded estimated nucleated cell counts. The repertoire was sequenced with immunoSEQ multiplex PCR; TCRdb's copy has only in-frame clones and lacks some. V and J calls and clone size are those listed in that table; D and trimming were worked out from the DNA. The data show about 53,000 clones, approximately 84% seen once. Germline CDR1 SGHNT, CDR2 YYREEE (reference sequence). The CDR3 sequence is 16 residues long. V lost 4 bases to trimming and J lost 2 bases; unmatched junction nucleotides: 8. This receptor was obtained from a human donor in a cohort sampled during active COVID-19. The rearrangement uses TRBV5-4 and TRBJ2-3, with 9 bases matching TRBD2. The sample comprised peripheral blood. The DNA for the CDR3 is TGTGCCAGCAGCCGCCTCACTAGCGGGCCCACAGATACGCAGTATTTT. Amino acid sequence: CASSRLTSGPTDTQYF.